The 14 T cell receptor beta chains below were found in one sample sequenced in a study of blood T cell repertoires in COVID-19. The data were produced by immunoSEQ multiplex PCR, yet TCRdb's version contains in-frame clones alone and is incomplete. The data show about 140,000 clones, 80% to 90% seen once. What was sequenced was PBMCs or T cells enriched from blood (not recorded which). The receptor source for this set is a woman aged 45-59 years with acute COVID-19.

This chain uses TRBV9 with TRBJ1-2; D is possibly TRBD1 (5 bases). Looked up from germline, CDR1 is SGDLS and CDR2 is YYNGEE. The CDR3 is 12 amino acids. V shed 4 bases and J shed 8 bases, with 12 bases lying between them. The CDR3 region is CASSPGGRGYTF. The DNA of the CDR3 is TGTGCCAGCAGCCCCGGGGGGAGAGGCTACACCTTC.

The J gene is TRBJ1-4, the V gene TRBV7-9, with 7 bases lining up with TRBD1. CDR3 length equals 15 residues. Per the germline V gene, CDR1 is SEHNR and CDR2 is FQNEAQ (reference sequence). V dropped 1 base and J dropped 8; count of bases not matched to a gene: 7. The CDR3 here is CASSLGSTGQEKLFF. CDR3 bases: TGTGCCAGCAGCTTAGGATCGACAGGGCAAGAAAAACTGTTTTTT.

This clone was recorded a few times. The chain combines TRBV5-1 with TRBJ2-5; 7 bases are a match to TRBD2. Germline V gene sequence: CDR1 SGHRS, CDR2 YFSETQ. V was clipped by 1 base and J by 3 bases; unmatched bases: 6. This CDR3 contains 15 residues. The CDR3 sequence: CASSLSAGVEETQYF. In nucleotides, the CDR3 is TGCGCCAGCAGCTTGTCCGCGGGAGTAGAAGAGACCCAGTACTTC.

The chain combines TRBV7-9 with TRBJ2-1; 10 nucleotides align to TRBD2. Per germline, CDR1 SEHNR and CDR2 FQNEAQ (reference sequence). With V trimmed by 4 bases and J by 8 bases, 17 bases remained unmatched. This CDR3 comprises 18 residues. The CDR3: CASSSDLAGVRVLDEQFF. CDR3 in DNA: TGTGCCAGCAGCTCAGATCTAGCGGGAGTTCGGGTCTTAGATGAGCAGTTCTTC.

The V and J genes are TRBV7-2 and TRBJ1-5, with 10 positions matching TRBD1. CDR1 is SGHTA, CDR2 FQGNSA, per germline. Trimming took 5 bases from V and 9 from J; bases not matched to a gene: 7. There are 14 residues in the CDR3. DNA for the CDR3: TGTGCCAGCAGCATGGGACAGGGGTCCTTGCCCCAGCATTTT. This codes for CASSMGQGSLPQHF.

This clone was seen only once. The gene calls are TRBV6-1 and TRBJ2-3, with 8 nucleotides matching TRBD2. In germline, CDR1 is MNHNS, CDR2 SASEGT. V was pared by 0 bases and J by 5 bases, with 4 bases of the junction left unmatched. CDR3 length: 15 residues. The CDR3 sequence: CASSEARGRRDTQYF. The CDR3 nucleotides read TGTGCCAGCAGTGAAGCCCGCGGGAGGAGAGATACGCAGTATTTT.

This rearrangement joins TRBV30 to TRBJ1-2; D is unclear. V was trimmed by 0 bases and J by 4 bases, leaving 6 bases between them. Germline V gives CDR1 GTSNPN, CDR2 SVGIG (reference sequence). CDR3 length equals 12 residues. The CDR3 sequence is CAWSVPSYGYTF. Here the CDR3 DNA reads TGTGCCTGGAGTGTCCCCAGCTATGGCTACACCTTC.

V is TRBV7-2 and J is TRBJ1-2; weak D call: TRBD1 (5 bases). This CDR3 has 14 residues. V was cut by 7 bases and J by 2 bases, with 14 bases left in between. In germline, CDR1 is SGHTA, CDR2 FQGNSA. CDR3 sequence (DNA): TGTGCCAGCACGCACAGGCTAGAAAACTATGGCTACACCTTC. This encodes CASTHRLENYGYTF.

The J gene is TRBJ2-5, the V gene TRBV9, with D possibly TRBD2 on 5 matching bases. CDR3 size: 13 residues. V lost 4 bases, J lost 9 bases, and 16 bases lay in between. Germline assignment: CDR1 SGDLS and CDR2 YYNGEE. The chain's CDR3 is CASSRSFGEPQYF. CDR3 coding DNA: TGTGCCAGCAGCCGATCCTTTGGGGAGCCCCAGTACTTC.

The chain recombines TRBV29-1 with TRBJ1-1, with 7 bases that match TRBD1. Per the germline V gene, CDR1 is SQVTM and CDR2 is ANQGSEA. The CDR3 has 14 residues. The junction had 13 bases not matched to a gene; V was cut back by 7 bases and J by 5 bases. DNA for the CDR3: TGCAGCGGGGGGGAGGGGGCGGGATGGACTGAAGCTTTCTTT. Its protein product is CSGGEGAGWTEAFF.

The table lists this clone with a few counts. The V and J genes are TRBV19 and TRBJ2-6; 7 bases line up with TRBD1. The trim removed 5 bases at V and 4 bases at J, leaving 14 bases unmatched. This CDR3 is built from 18 residues. Germline V gives CDR1 LNHDA, CDR2 SQIVND (reference sequence). CDR3 DNA sequence: TGTGCCAGTAGTCCCAAACCCACAGGGGTGATGGGGGCCAACGTCCTGACTTTC. It specifies CASSPKPTGVMGANVLTF.

The rearrangement links TRBV7-9 to TRBJ2-7; 11 bases line up with TRBD1. With 5 bases clipped from V and 3 bases from J, the junction kept 6 bases outside the gene matches. Germline V gene data show CDR1 as SEHNR and CDR2 as FQNEAQ (reference sequence). The CDR3 extends over 15 amino acids. DNA of the CDR3: TGTGCCAGCAGCCGTGGGACAGGGGGGGACTACGAGCAGTACTTC. As protein: CASSRGTGGDYEQYF.

V is TRBV18 and J is TRBJ1-4; 9 positions agree with TRBD1. Germline V gene lookup returns CDR1 KGHSH and CDR2 LQKENI. V was pared by 5 bases and J by 6 bases, with 4 bases of the junction left unmatched. The CDR3 length is 14 residues. The CDR3 sequence: CASSSGQGDEKLFF. CDR3 DNA: TGTGCCAGCTCATCGGGACAGGGCGATGAAAAACTGTTTTTT. Based on the CDR3 plus reference TRBV18 and TRBJ1-4, the full variable domain is NAGVMQNPRHLVRRRGQEARLRCSPMKGHSHVYWYRQLPEEGLKFMVYLQKENIIDESGMPKERFSAEFPKEGPSILRIQQVVRGDSAAYFCASSSGQGDEKLFFGSGTQLSVL.

This chain links TRBV5-1 with TRBJ2-4; D ambiguous. The CDR3 totals 12 residues. V lost 0 bases and J 7 bases, leaving 5 bases between the germline ends. Germline V gives CDR1 SGHRS, CDR2 YFSETQ. The DNA for the CDR3 is TGCGCCAGCAGCTTGGTTAGCAACATTCAGTACTTC. It translates to CASSLVSNIQYF.